The 23 T cell receptor beta chains given below trace back to one sample, sequenced in a study of identical twins. TCRdb called the 5' RACE reads again in MiXCR, with one record for every CDR3 protein. The top ten hold around 12% of the sample, which has fewer than 900,000 distinct CDR3 sequences, 15% to 20% seen once. This sample was shared with a second study, whose subject was T cells expressing NK-cell markers.

Sequenced material: PBMCs. The receptors shown here come from a woman under 30 in good health.

The chain employs TRBV4-3 and TRBJ1-1; no clear D. V lost 0 bases and J lost 4, with 18 bases in between. This CDR3 region has 17 residues. Germline V gene lookup returns CDR1 LGHNA and CDR2 YSLEER. The CDR3 DNA sequence: TGCGCCAGCAGCCAAGATCAATTCATAAACTGGGGCACTGAAGCTTTCTTT. It codes for CASSQDQFINWGTEAFF.

This clonotype was recorded a few times. The rearrangement uses TRBV6-1 and TRBJ2-7, with TRBD2 matching over 13 bases. The V gene's germline CDR1 is MNHNS and CDR2 SASEGT. The CDR3 length is 15 residues. V lost 6 bases to trimming and J lost 5 bases; unmatched junction nucleotides: 7. DNA for the CDR3: TGTGCCAGCAGCCGACCGGGACTAGCGGGGCACGAGCAGTACTTC. Encoded protein: CASSRPGLAGHEQYF.

The chain recombines TRBV7-3 with TRBJ2-1, with TRBD2 as a possible D gene (7 bases). The CDR3 runs 15 residues. CDR1 is SGHTA and CDR2 is FQGTGA in the germline V gene. With 5 bases removed from V and 10 bases from J, the gap between germline ends came to 21 bases. This chain's CDR3 is CASSVGGGATVEQFF. The CDR3 bases are TGTGCCAGCAGCGTCGGAGGGGGGGCCACGGTGGAGCAGTTCTTC.

The chain has TRBV9 and TRBJ2-3, with TRBD1 matching over 8 bases. The CDR3 totals 15 residues. With V trimmed by 5 bases and J by 2 bases, 7 bases remained unmatched. The germline gives CDR1 SGDLS, CDR2 YYNGEE. In nucleotides, the CDR3 is TGTGCCAGCAGTACAGGGGGTATGTCCACAGATACGCAGTATTTT. Residues: CASSTGGMSTDTQYF.

This rearrangement joins TRBV7-9 to TRBJ2-2; tentatively, D is TRBD2 (6 bases). The germline V and J ends were trimmed by 5 bases and 4 bases, with 17 bases remaining between them. Germline V gene lookup returns CDR1 SEHNR and CDR2 FQNEAQ (reference sequence). This CDR3 has 16 amino acids. CDR3 protein: CASSQWGVVGTGELFF. CDR3 DNA: TGTGCCAGCAGCCAATGGGGGGTCGTCGGCACCGGGGAGCTGTTTTTT.

For the CDR3, the DNA is TGTGCCATCAGCGGGATAGGGTCAGAGACCCAGTACTTC. Amino acids: CAISGIGSETQYF. The chain links TRBV10-3 to TRBJ2-5; tentative D call: TRBD2 (5 bases). The V gene lost 6 bases and the J gene lost 4 bases, with 12 bases spanning the gap. Germline V gene sequence: CDR1 ENHRY, CDR2 SYGVKD. The CDR3 sequence is 13 residues long.

This chain joins TRBV12-3 or TRBV12-4 and TRBJ2-7; D perhaps matches TRBD2 (5 bases). The V and J ends lost 2 bases and 4 bases respectively, with 12 bases between them. This CDR3 region has 14 residues. The CDR3 spells CASSLSGLEYEQYF. The CDR3 bases are TGTGCCAGCAGTTTATCGGGGTTGGAATACGAGCAGTACTTC.

The sample holds a few counts of this clonotype. The chain couples TRBV12-3 or TRBV12-4 to TRBJ1-1; tentative D call: TRBD1 (5 bases). This CDR3 comprises 12 residues. V lost 6 bases and J lost 5, with 10 bases in between. CDR3 loop: CASRKRGTEAFF. The CDR3 bases are TGTGCCAGCAGGAAGAGGGGAACTGAAGCTTTCTTT.

Many counts were recorded for this clonotype. This chain links TRBV5-1 with TRBJ2-7; 8 nucleotides line up with TRBD1. Germline values: CDR1 SGHRS, CDR2 YFSETQ. The length of the CDR3 is 19 residues. J lost 6 bases, V lost 0 bases, and 20 bases had no gene match. CDR3 loop: CASSLDTGGREESVGEQYF. Here the CDR3 DNA reads TGCGCCAGCAGCTTGGACACAGGGGGGCGGGAAGAATCGGTCGGCGAGCAGTACTTC. The whole variable domain, filled in from reference TRBV5-1 and TRBJ2-7, reads KAGVTQTPRYLIKTRGQQVTLSCSPISGHRSVSWYQQTPGQGLQFLFEYFSETQRNKGNFPGRFSGRQFSNSRSEMNVSTLELGDSALYLCASSLDTGGREESVGEQYFGPGTRLTVT.

This clonotype has at least ten counts. This chain connects TRBV10-2 to TRBJ2-7; D is perhaps TRBD1 or TRBD2 (5 bases each). Germline V CDR1 and CDR2: WSHSY, SAAADI. CDR3 length: 13 amino acids. V gave up 7 bases and J gave up 0 bases, with 10 bases separating them. CDR3 DNA sequence: TGCGCCAGCACGAGGGACCGCTCCTACGAGCAGTACTTC. It codes for CASTRDRSYEQYF.

This clonotype was counted only a few times. This sequence joins TRBV6-4 and TRBJ1-6; 7 positions match TRBD1. J was trimmed by 8 bases and V by 4 bases; bases with no gene match: 5. Germline values: CDR1 MRHNA, CDR2 SNTAGT. The CDR3 is made up of 14 amino acids. The CDR3 protein is CASSATGWHSPLHF. The DNA of the CDR3 is TGTGCCAGCAGTGCGACAGGGTGGCATTCACCCCTCCACTTT.

The chain has TRBV24-1 and TRBJ2-3; D might be TRBD2 (6 bases). Germline CDR1 reads KGHDR; CDR2 reads SFDVKD. V was clipped by 5 bases and J by 1 base, with 12 bases between them. This CDR3 spans 15 amino acids. The CDR3 loop reads CATSASSARTDTQYF. The CDR3 DNA is TGTGCCACCAGTGCCTCTAGCGCCCGCACAGATACGCAGTATTTT.

There are many counts of this clonotype. The CDR3 sequence: CASRLPGSSSYNEQFF. CDR3 nucleotide sequence: TGTGCCAGCAGACTCCCAGGCTCTAGCTCCTACAATGAGCAGTTCTTC. The chain is built from TRBV12-3 or TRBV12-4 and TRBJ2-1, with D unresolved. V was shortened by 6 bases and J by 0 bases, with 15 bases between the two germline ends. This CDR3 region has 16 residues.

This clonotype came up a few times. J is TRBJ2-7 and V is TRBV19; TRBD2 agrees at 7 bases. Per germline, CDR1 LNHDA and CDR2 SQIVND (reference sequence). The CDR3 is made up of 13 amino acids. The J segment lost 0 bases and the V segment lost 10 bases, leaving 6 bases of the junction unmatched. The CDR3 spells CATVSGNSYEQYF. CDR3 nucleotides: TGTGCCACTGTCAGCGGGAACTCCTACGAGCAGTACTTC.

This clonotype was picked up a small number of times. The CDR3 loop is CSARHPENEQFF. The CDR3, as DNA: TGCAGTGCTAGACATCCGGAAAATGAGCAGTTCTTC. V usage is TRBV20-1 and J usage is TRBJ2-1; D is uncertain. Germline CDR1 DFQATT, CDR2 SNEGSKA (reference sequence). With 2 bases removed from V and 7 bases from J, the gap between germline ends came to 9 bases. CDR3 length: 12 residues.

The gene calls are TRBV14 and TRBJ1-1; D not resolved. Between the trimmed V and J ends, which lost 2 bases and 7 bases, there was a span of 5 bases. The CDR3 extends over 11 amino acids. The germline CDR1 and CDR2 sequences are SGHDN and FVKESK. DNA of the CDR3: TGTGCCAGCAGCCAATATGGTGAAGCTTTCTTT. Translation gives CASSQYGEAFF.

This clonotype has ten or more counts. The chain recombines TRBV12-3 or TRBV12-4 with TRBJ1-1; no definite D call. Trimming stripped 9 bases from V and 0 bases from J, with 11 bases between. The CDR3 is made up of 13 amino acids. This CDR3 reads CASGEGMNTEAFF. The CDR3 coding sequence is TGTGCCAGTGGGGAGGGAATGAACACTGAAGCTTTCTTT.

The chain joins TRBV4-3 to TRBJ2-1; D remains ambiguous. CDR1 and CDR2 from the germline V gene are LGHNA and YSLEER. V lost 0 bases and J lost 6, with 15 bases in between. The length of the CDR3 is 16 residues. The CDR3 coding sequence is TGCGCCAGCAGCCAAGAGGGGTTTTCACGTTTCAATGAGCAGTTCTTC. Translating gives CASSQEGFSRFNEQFF.

This clonotype has only a few counts. V is TRBV2 and J is TRBJ1-5, with 7 bases aligning to TRBD1. CDR1 is SNHLY, CDR2 FYNNEI, per germline. V shed 7 bases and J 4 bases; nucleotides not matched to a gene: 7. This CDR3 comprises 14 residues. The CDR3 DNA follows: TGTGCCAGCAAGACGGAGACAGGGAATCAGCCCCAGCATTTT. It specifies CASKTETGNQPQHF.

The rearrangement joins TRBV14 to TRBJ2-7, with 9 bases that match TRBD1. Germline lookup yields CDR1 SGHDN and CDR2 FVKESK. V lost 4 bases and J lost 3; bases outside the gene matches: 7. The CDR3 extends over 15 amino acids. The CDR3 nucleotides are TGTGCCAGCAGCCGGGGGACAGGGTATGACTACGAGCAGTACTTC. Its translation is CASSRGTGYDYEQYF.

The chain links TRBV12-5 to TRBJ2-1, with 9 bases that match TRBD2. This CDR3 is built from 15 residues. From germline, CDR1 is LGHNT and CDR2 FRNRAP. V shed 2 bases, J shed 4 bases, and the junction held 3 bases outside the gene matches. The chain's CDR3 is CASGLNSGSYNEQFF. CDR3 coding DNA: TGTGCTAGTGGTTTGAATAGCGGGAGTTACAATGAGCAGTTCTTC. Supplemented by reference TRBV12-5 and TRBJ2-1, the full variable domain reads DARVTQTPRHKVTEMGQEVTMRCQPILGHNTVFWYRQTMMQGLELLAYFRNRAPLDDSGMPKDRFSAEMPDATLATLKIQPSEPRDSAVYFCASGLNSGSYNEQFFGPGTRLTVL.

There are a few counts of this clonotype. The chain combines TRBV7-9 with TRBJ2-5; D could derive from TRBD1 or TRBD2 (5 bases each). The CDR3 extends over 15 amino acids. Trimming stripped 3 bases from V and 2 bases from J, with 13 bases between. Germline V CDR1 and CDR2: SEHNR, FQNEAQ (reference sequence). CDR3 in amino acids: CASSLSVGVQETQYF. The DNA for the CDR3 is TGTGCCAGCAGCTTGTCGGTGGGGGTGCAAGAGACCCAGTACTTC.

This clonotype turned up a few times. The chain has TRBV12-3 or TRBV12-4 and TRBJ1-5; tentatively, D is TRBD1 (6 bases). This CDR3 has 11 residues. The V end was cut by 8 bases, the J end by 11 bases, with 13 bases between. As DNA, the CDR3 is TGTGCCAGCGGGAACAGGGAAGCCCAGCATTTT. Its translation: CASGNREAQHF.